These 2 T cell receptor beta chains were all obtained from the same sample, sequenced in a study of shared clonotypes between healthy human individuals. The assay was immunoSEQ multiplex PCR, and TCRdb's table has in-frame clones only and misses some. The sample records fewer than 1 million clones, 96% being singletons. Naive CD8 cells comprised CD45RO-negative, CCR7-positively selected cells, excluding terminally differentiated effector memory CD45RA+ cells. Sequencing was carried out using naive CD8+ T cells sorted from blood. All receptors derive from a man younger than 40 in good health.

The rearrangement joins TRBV28 to TRBJ2-7, with D tentatively TRBD1 (6 bases). V was trimmed by 6 bases and J by 2 bases, leaving 23 bases between them. CDR1 is MDHEN and CDR2 is SYDVKM in the germline V gene. The CDR3 is 17 residues long. The CDR3 protein is CASRTYKPQQGPYEQYF. CDR3 DNA sequence: TGTGCCAGCAGAACATACAAACCCCAACAGGGACCCTACGAGCAGTACTTC.

The V gene is TRBV2, the J gene TRBJ2-7; either TRBD1 or TRBD2 may fit D (5 bases each). CDR3 length: 17 amino acids. Trimming stripped 5 bases from V and 3 bases from J, with 23 bases between. Germline CDR1 is SNHLY and CDR2 is FYNNEI. The CDR3 DNA sequence: TGTGCCAGCAGTCCAAAAGGATTCCGGGACGGCGGCTACGAGCAGTACTTC. It codes for CASSPKGFRDGGYEQYF.